This TCR beta chain is drawn from a study of blood T cell repertoires in COVID-19 (TCRdb year 2020). Regarding the research as a whole: Samples from collaborators originated in the United States, Italy and Spain and spanned both the acute and convalescent phases of COVID-19. The repertoires were released in a freely available public database intended as a resource for research on the immune response to SARS-CoV-2. Samples came from the ongoing ImmuneRACE study (first 160 participants) plus 1,254 subjects from 6 global collaborators. Nearly every sample came with metadata listing a de-identified subject ID, COVID-19 status, age in years and sex. HLA class I and class II types, where available, came from metadata supplied by the sample provider rather than from assay-based typing. The material from the prospective study consisted of cDNA or gDNA derived from T cells, B-cell-depleted T cells, or PBMCs. Deeply sampled blood TCRbeta repertoires from subjects exposed to, actively infected with, or recovered from COVID-19 were included in the dataset.

TCRbeta CDR3 regions were amplified from genomic DNA by means of the immunoSEQ Assay, a bias-controlled multiplex PCR. As for the original processing: Nucleated cell counts per sample were estimated from amplification of reference gene primers within the assay. To quantify the absolute abundance of each unique TCRbeta CDR3 rearrangement, sequence reads were collapsed and filtered. Productive Simpson clonality was computed per sample as the square root of Simpson's diversity index over productive rearrangements. Drawn from immuneACCESS, this table holds only the in-frame rearrangements with V and J called that TCRdb kept. Clones are partly lost; checked studies trace under half to an unresolved V gene and leave the rest unexplained. V, J and clone size were drawn from that table, and D and trimming were deduced from the DNA. A total of about 69,000 clones appear in this sample, around three quarters of them only once. The top ten hold approximately 16% of the sample.

This clone was seen a handful of times. Its antigen has not been determined. Base qualities are not recorded, but no much larger clone differs from it by a single base. Study-wide findings and limitations: The amount of clinical and demographic metadata varied by source and participant and was provided uncurated.

Collaborating institutions collected whole blood in K2EDTA tubes following their own protocols. Collaborator samples were shipped for TCRbeta analysis as frozen whole blood, isolated PBMCs, or DNA extracted from either sample type. The receptor was derived from a man between 60 and 75 years old with acute or convalescent COVID-19. The specimen was peripheral blood.

The DNA sequence is as follows: TGTGCCAGCAATCGGGACAGGAGCTCCTACGAGCAGTACTTC. Its amino acids are CASNRDRSSYEQYF. In this chain, TRBV6-5 is recombined with TRBJ2-7; TRBD1 lines up with 8 middle nucleotides. CDR1 and CDR2 (MNHEY, SVGAGI) derive from the germline V gene. Trimming removed 7 bases from V and 0 bases from J; the gene matches leave 5 bases unexplained. From the cysteine up to the phenylalanine, the CDR3 has a length of 14 residues. Only the CDR3 DNA is retained, 42 bases long and in frame from the first base.